The sequence of this T cell receptor beta chain was determined in a study of low-dose radiotherapy and immunotherapy resistance in tumors. Study background: Every 2 weeks, cohort 1 got 0.5 Gy, reaching 6.5 Gy to the planning target volume.

Per germline, CDR1 SGHTA and CDR2 FQGTGA. The V end was cut by 3 bases, the J end by 4 bases, with 12 bases between. CDR3 size: 14 residues. First-strand cDNA relied on TRAV- and TRBV-specific primers spanning alpha and beta chains. TCRs were put through roughly 19 PCR cycles of amplification with Phusion. A constant-region primer and the V-primer adapter served as the primer pair. Each CDR3 protein gets one entry after TCRdb re-called the reads with MiXCR. This sample has tens of thousands of distinct CDR3 sequences, with roughly a sixth found just once. The time point: before trial treatment. In its sample, this clonotype was seen many times.

The receptor was derived from a male donor with prostate cancer. The chain is built from TRBV7-3 and TRBJ1-1; D remains unclear. The sequences come from PBMCs, collected before treatment. CDR3 amino acids: CASSFEGRTTEAFF. The CDR3 coding sequence is TGTGCCAGCAGCTTTGAGGGAAGGACCACTGAAGCTTTCTTT. The full variable domain, in which reference TRBV7-3 and TRBJ1-1 provide the parts outside the CDR3, is GAGVSQTPSNKVTEKGKYVELRCDPISGHTALYWYRQSLGQGPEFLIYFQGTGAADDSGLPNDRFFAVRPEGSVSTLKIQRTERGDSAVYLCASSFEGRTTEAFFGQGTRLTVV.